Below, one T cell receptor beta chain is given with its context. Many counts were recorded for this clonotype. No cognate antigen has been identified for it. Within one base of it there is no much larger clone, and no base qualities were kept. The junction shows trimming of 6 bases on V and 5 bases on J, and the gene matches do not reach 11 bases of it. The CDR3, cysteine through phenylalanine, is 15 amino acids long. Just the 45-base CDR3 DNA is kept, in frame starting at base 1. The data originate from a study of T cells after yellow fever vaccination (dated by TCRdb to between 2017 and 2020). Background on the whole study: The SMART-Seq v4 Ultra Low Input RNA kit was used to prepare libraries from fractions with low cell numbers. Bulk TCR alpha and beta repertoires were sequenced longitudinally to track T-cell clones before and after primary and booster YFV17D yellow fever vaccination. Two healthy male donors, one aged 18 to 29 and one aged 30 to 40 years, made up the cohort. Bulk PBMC replicates and cell subsets were isolated from blood drawn at multiple timepoints before and after both primary and secondary immunization. Overall results and qualifications from the work: FACS-sorted repertoires could contain abundant contaminating clonotypes from the bulk population, so computational filtering was required. A small fraction of clonotypes appeared in both the CD4 and CD8 compartments, likely as a result of convergent recombination. The study included only a couple of donors, which limits how far the findings can be generalized. Most clones expanded after primary vaccination (around 96% of CD4 and around nine tenths of CD8) were re-detected after the booster, suggesting that broad memory maintenance occurred. Compared with the primary T-cell response, the secondary T-cell response was weaker but faster, peaking on day 5 rather than day 15.

This specimen's treatment or condition label, interpreted: live attenuated yellow fever vaccine strain. At every blood-draw timepoint, two biological replicates of bulk PBMCs were collected. PBMCs were isolated from peripheral blood using a standard Ficoll-Paque protocol. TriZol was used to extract RNA from bulk PBMCs, from CD4 and CD8 fractions, and from dextramer-positive and dextramer-negative fractions. Instrument used: Illumina NovaSeq 6000. TCR cDNA was synthesized by 5'RACE template switching, through which a universal primer site and unique molecular identifiers were introduced. Priming for cDNA synthesis came from both the TCR alpha and TCR beta constant segments. Two PCR steps were used to amplify libraries, with sample barcodes and sequencing adapters being added in the second step. Sequencing of the libraries was done on either Illumina HiSeq 2500 (2x100 bp) or NovaSeq (2x150 bp). On the authors' methods: MIGEC was used to demultiplex reads and collapse the reads into UMI consensus sequences, and MiXCR was used for V(D)J alignment. Using edgeR on replicate PBMC samples, clonotypes were called vaccine-responding if FDR was below 0.01 and the log2 fold change was above 5 up to day 15. Each bulk clonotype received a CD4 or CD8 identity based on whether the sequenced CD4 or CD8 repertoire contained that clonotype at higher abundance. In TCRdb, the public reads were trimmed at Q25 with fastp and aligned with MiXCR, with productive beta chains retained. Rows with one shared CDR3 protein collapse into an entry with the most common genes and DNA. The V and J calls reflect TCRdb's pipeline rather than the authors' work. In all, the sample holds 250,000 or so distinct CDR3 sequences, and approximately 3.5% of those were seen once. The top ten clones comprise 15% to 20% of the sample.

Here the sequenced sample was PBMCs, taken 15 days after the yellow fever booster vaccination. The chain is made from TRBV12-3 or TRBV12-4 and TRBJ2-3, with TRBD2 matching 7 junction bases. The origin of this receptor is a man aged 18 to 29 who received the YFV17D yellow fever vaccine. The CDR3 is CASSPTGGGGDTQYF. The nucleotide sequence is TGTGCCAGCAGCCCCACGGGGGGAGGAGGAGATACGCAGTATTTT.